This T cell receptor beta chain appears in the sequencing data of a study of follicular helper T cells after annual influenza vaccination. Time point described: 2015-2016 season, pre-vaccination. Trimming removed 6 bases from V and 6 bases from J; junction bases left unmatched: 7. The CDR3 consists of 14 residues. The germline gives CDR1 MNHNS, CDR2 SASEGT. Some clones are missing from TCRdb's copy, which holds only in-frame ones; the method was immunoSEQ multiplex PCR. This table holds more than 2,000 clones, 87% found once. The TCR comes from an adult who received the influenza vaccine. The chain couples TRBV6-1 to TRBJ2-2; TRBD1 agrees at 7 bases. The material sequenced was CXCR5- memory CD4+ T cells sorted from blood, taken on the day of influenza vaccination. The CDR3 nucleotides are TGTGCCAGCAGGACCCGACAGGGTGCCGGGGAGCTGTTTTTT. Its translation is CASRTRQGAGELFF.